This is a list of T cell receptor beta chains from one sample in a study of T cell responses to AZD1222 COVID-19 vaccine. Libraries were prepared by immunoSEQ multiplex PCR; TCRdb keeps only in-frame clonotypes and omits some of them. The sample records some 170,000 clones, 70% to 90% being singletons. The sample was peripheral blood, taken 28 days after the second dose of the MenACWY control vaccine. Receptors were obtained from an adult who received the MenACWY meningococcal vaccine as a control. The CDR3 runs from the conserved cysteine through the conserved F or W. Fields, in order: clone size, V gene, J gene, D gene, CDR3 DNA, CDR3 protein. D genes are given only for firm matches. Size values are once, few and many counts, or a class for expanded clones, and some rows have none.

size: .
V: TRBV19
J: TRBJ2-7
D: TRBD1
DNA: TGTGCCAGTAGTTACCGGGACAGCCACGAGCAGTACTTC
CDR3: CASSYRDSHEQYF

size: .
V: TRBV6-5
J: TRBJ2-7
D: TRBD2
DNA: TGTGCCAGCAGTCACCCGGGACTACCCTACGAGCAGTACTTC
CDR3: CASSHPGLPYEQYF

size: .
V: TRBV20-1
J: TRBJ2-6
D: .
DNA: TGCAGTGCTCTAGACAACGTCCTGACTTTC
CDR3: CSALDNVLTF

size: .
V: TRBV28
J: TRBJ2-2
D: TRBD1
DNA: TGTGCCAGCAGTTTGGACCACAGGGGGGCGAACACCGGGGAGCTGTTTTTT
CDR3: CASSLDHRGANTGELFF

size: .
V: TRBV6-5
J: TRBJ2-1
D: TRBD2
DNA: TGTGCCAGCAGTTACTCGGGACTAGCGGCTTACAATGAGCAGTTCTTC
CDR3: CASSYSGLAAYNEQFF

size: .
V: TRBV7-2
J: TRBJ1-2
D: .
DNA: TGTGCCAGCAGCTTCGGGGTCACTAGGAATGGCTACACCTTC
CDR3: CASSFGVTRNGYTF

size: .
V: TRBV7-9
J: TRBJ2-1
D: TRBD2
DNA: TGTGCCAGCAGCTTAGGCACTAGCGGCAATGAGCAGTTCTTC
CDR3: CASSLGTSGNEQFF

size: .
V: TRBV27
J: TRBJ1-1
D: TRBD1
DNA: TGTGCCAGCAGTTCCCGCCCCGGACAGGTAATGAACACTGAAGCTTTCTTT
CDR3: CASSSRPGQVMNTEAFF

size: .
V: TRBV3-1/TRBV3-2
J: TRBJ1-2
D: .
DNA: TGTGCCAGCAGCCAAAAAGGGAACGGCTACACCTTC
CDR3: CASSQKGNGYTF

size: .
V: TRBV28
J: TRBJ1-4
D: .
DNA: TGTGCCAGCAGGTCGCCTCGAGTCCCTAATGAAAAACTGTTTTTT
CDR3: CASRSPRVPNEKLFF

size: .
V: TRBV24-1
J: TRBJ2-5
D: .
DNA: TGTGCCACCAGTGATCCCTTCCGGCCGCAAGAGACCCAGTACTTC
CDR3: CATSDPFRPQETQYF

size: .
V: TRBV25-1
J: TRBJ2-3
D: .
DNA: TGTGCCAGCAGTTTCGGAAGTACGCAGTATTTT
CDR3: CASSFGSTQYF

size: .
V: TRBV7-9
J: TRBJ1-4
D: .
DNA: TGTGCCAGCAGCCGGGACTTAATTACGGAAAAACTGTTTTTT
CDR3: CASSRDLITEKLFF

size: .
V: TRBV6-2/TRBV6-3
J: TRBJ2-6
D: .
DNA: TGTGCCAGCAGTTACCGGTCAGGGGCTGGGGCCAACGTCCTGACTTTC
CDR3: CASSYRSGAGANVLTF

size: few
V: TRBV7-9
J: TRBJ2-7
D: TRBD1
DNA: TGTGCCAGCAGCTCATCCAGGACAGGGGGTCCCACCTACGAGCAGTACTTC
CDR3: CASSSSRTGGPTYEQYF

size: .
V: TRBV24-1
J: TRBJ2-7
D: .
DNA: TGTGCCACCAGTGACCCTTCCTACGAGCAGTACTTC
CDR3: CATSDPSYEQYF

size: .
V: TRBV29-1
J: TRBJ2-2
D: TRBD2
DNA: TGCAGCGCTCCCCTCCCGGCTAGCGGCACCGGGGAGCTGTTTTTT
CDR3: CSAPLPASGTGELFF

size: .
V: TRBV19
J: TRBJ2-1
D: .
DNA: TGTGCCAGTAGTATATTATTAGCGGAAACCAACAATGAGCAGTTCTTC
CDR3: CASSILLAETNNEQFF

size: .
V: TRBV4-2
J: TRBJ2-2
D: .
DNA: TGTGCCAGCAGCCTCCGACTCACCTCCACCGGGGAGCTGTTTTTT
CDR3: CASSLRLTSTGELFF

size: .
V: TRBV18
J: TRBJ2-7
D: TRBD2
DNA: TGTGCCAGCTCACCACCGGCGGGAGGGTTATACGAGCAGTACTTC
CDR3: CASSPPAGGLYEQYF

size: .
V: TRBV5-1
J: TRBJ2-2
D: .
DNA: TGCGCCAGCAGCTTGGGACAGAACACCGGGGAGCTGTTTTTT
CDR3: CASSLGQNTGELFF

size: .
V: TRBV5-5
J: TRBJ1-2
D: .
DNA: TGTGCCAGCAGCTTGGCCCTGATGGGGCAATATGGCTACACCTTC
CDR3: CASSLALMGQYGYTF

size: .
V: TRBV10-3
J: TRBJ1-2
D: TRBD1
DNA: TGTGCCATCAGCGAGGGACAGGGAAACTATGGCTACACCTTC
CDR3: CAISEGQGNYGYTF

size: once
V: TRBV29-1
J: TRBJ2-2
D: .
DNA: TGCAGCGTCCAAAAGGGGCCAGGGCCCTCCACCGGGGAGCTGTTTTTT
CDR3: CSVQKGPGPSTGELFF

size: .
V: TRBV11-2
J: TRBJ2-7
D: .
DNA: TGTGCCAGCAGCCGCTCCGGGGAGACTAGCTCCTACGAGCAGTACTTC
CDR3: CASSRSGETSSYEQYF

size: .
V: TRBV7-8
J: TRBJ2-1
D: .
DNA: TGTGCCAGCAGCTCGGCGGGGGCGCGGAATGAGCAGTTCTTC
CDR3: CASSSAGARNEQFF

size: .
V: TRBV7-8
J: TRBJ1-5
D: .
DNA: TGTGCCAGCAGCTTACGAGGCGTTCAGCCCCAGCATTTT
CDR3: CASSLRGVQPQHF

size: .
V: TRBV12-3/TRBV12-4
J: TRBJ1-2
D: .
DNA: TGTGCCAGCAGATACGGGACGGACTATGGCTACACCTTC
CDR3: CASRYGTDYGYTF

size: .
V: TRBV20-1
J: TRBJ2-5
D: .
DNA: TGCAGTGCTATGCCCCAAGAGACCCAGTACTTC
CDR3: CSAMPQETQYF

size: once
V: TRBV7-9
J: TRBJ1-5
D: .
DNA: TGTGCCAGCAGCTTAGAGGGGGATCAGCCCCAGCATTTT
CDR3: CASSLEGDQPQHF

size: .
V: TRBV5-6
J: TRBJ1-1
D: .
DNA: TGTGCCAGCAGCTTGGTACGAGCGGACACTGAAGCTTTCTTT
CDR3: CASSLVRADTEAFF

size: .
V: TRBV27
J: TRBJ2-3
D: .
DNA: TGTGCCAGCAGCCCGGTCCCGATTACAGATACGCAGTATTTT
CDR3: CASSPVPITDTQYF

size: .
V: TRBV19
J: TRBJ2-2
D: .
DNA: TGTGCCAGTACACGGGAGTCCCCCGGGGAGCTGTTTTTT
CDR3: CASTRESPGELFF

size: .
V: TRBV27
J: TRBJ1-1
D: .
DNA: TGTGCCAGCAGATGGGAGGAGAACACTGAAGCTTTCTTT
CDR3: CASRWEENTEAFF

size: .
V: TRBV24-1
J: TRBJ2-3
D: .
DNA: TGTGCCACCAGCGGAGGTTCCACAGATACGCAGTATTTT
CDR3: CATSGGSTDTQYF

size: .
V: TRBV5-6
J: TRBJ1-2
D: .
DNA: TGTGCCAGCAGCGAGGGCTATGGCTACACCTTC
CDR3: CASSEGYGYTF

size: once
V: TRBV27
J: TRBJ2-2
D: .
DNA: TGTGCCAGCATAGGATCCACCGGGGAGCTGTTTTTT
CDR3: CASIGSTGELFF

size: .
V: TRBV7-2
J: TRBJ2-3
D: .
DNA: TGTGCCAGCAGCTTATTTGGATCTAGCACAGATACGCAGTATTTT
CDR3: CASSLFGSSTDTQYF